Shown below are 26 T cell receptor beta chains from a single sample sequenced in a study of shared clonotypes between healthy human individuals. Repertoires were generated with immunoSEQ multiplex PCR, while TCRdb's copy carries only in-frame clones and drops some. The table lists more than 1,200,000 clones, roughly 98.5% of them singletons. The specimen sequenced was naive CD4+ T cells sorted from blood. The subset: CD45RA+ positively selected. The receptors were gathered from a man aged 30 to 39 in good health.

This clone was detected once. V and J are TRBV25-1 and TRBJ1-1, with TRBD1 as a possible D gene (5 bases). Trimming left V 6 bases short and J 2 bases short, with 10 bases between. The germline gives CDR1 MGHDK, CDR2 SYGVNS. CDR3 length: 13 amino acids. CDR3 amino acids: CASRGGANTEAFF. CDR3 nucleotides: TGTGCCAGCAGGGGAGGGGCTAACACTGAAGCTTTCTTT.

The rearrangement uses TRBV18 and TRBJ1-1, with D uncertain. The germline gives CDR1 KGHSH, CDR2 LQKENI. The CDR3 sequence is 19 residues long. V lost 3 bases and J lost 4, with 27 bases in between. The CDR3 DNA is TGTGCCAGCTCACCCGTCCCCGGGAGTCCATTGAGTGTGGGCACTGAAGCTTTCTTT. Encoded protein: CASSPVPGSPLSVGTEAFF.

The gene calls are TRBV29-1 and TRBJ2-7; the D is unclear. V shed 4 bases and J shed 1 base, with 11 bases lying between them. CDR1 is SQVTM, CDR2 ANQGSEA, per germline. The CDR3 contains 13 residues. CDR3 DNA sequence: TGCAGCGTTGCTGGAGTGGGTTCCTACGAGCAGTACTTC. It codes for CSVAGVGSYEQYF.

The chain combines TRBV28 with TRBJ2-1, with TRBD2 matching 9 bases. Looked up from germline, CDR1 is MDHEN and CDR2 is SYDVKM. The V gene end was trimmed by 2 bases and the J gene end by 5 bases; junction bases not matched to a gene: 13. The CDR3 sequence is 18 residues long. The CDR3: CASSLLAGGTISNNEQFF. The CDR3 region has the DNA TGTGCCAGCAGTTTACTGGCGGGAGGGACGATCAGTAACAATGAGCAGTTCTTC.

J is TRBJ2-1 and V is TRBV19, with TRBD2 matching 7 bases. CDR1 is LNHDA and CDR2 is SQIVND in the germline V gene (reference sequence). After removal of 10 bases from V and 0 bases from J, the junction contained 9 bases not matched to a gene. The CDR3 sequence is 15 residues long. CDR3 amino acids: CATVPGGRSYNEQFF. Written as DNA, the CDR3 is TGTGCCACCGTACCGGGAGGCCGCTCCTACAATGAGCAGTTCTTC.

This chain uses TRBV5-1 with TRBJ2-3, with D perhaps TRBD1 (6 bases). V was cut by 2 bases and J by 4 bases, with 11 bases left in between. The CDR3 consists of 14 residues. The germline V gene encodes CDR1 SGHRS and CDR2 YFSETQ. CDR3 nucleotides: TGCGCCAGCAGCTTTGGACAGCCCCCAGATACGCAGTATTTT. This translates into CASSFGQPPDTQYF.

This sequence joins TRBV5-5 and TRBJ1-1; D might be TRBD1 (5 bases). The CDR3 is made up of 14 amino acids. CDR1 is SGHKS, CDR2 YYEKEE, per germline (reference sequence). The V and J ends lost 4 bases and 0 bases respectively, with 10 bases between them. The CDR3: CASSKQVLNTEAFF. As DNA, the CDR3 is TGTGCCAGCAGCAAACAGGTACTGAACACTGAAGCTTTCTTT.

J is TRBJ2-7 and V is TRBV7-2, with a possible D match to TRBD1 (6 bases). The germline V and J ends were trimmed by 3 bases and 0 bases, with 12 bases remaining between them. The CDR3 runs to 15 residues. Per germline, CDR1 SGHTA and CDR2 FQGNSA. The CDR3 loop reads CASSLIGGSSYEQYF. For the CDR3, the DNA is TGTGCCAGCAGCTTGATAGGGGGAAGCTCCTACGAGCAGTACTTC.

The V gene is TRBV14, the J gene TRBJ2-3; 12 nucleotides match TRBD2. Looked up from germline, CDR1 is SGHDN and CDR2 is FVKESK. V lost 6 bases, J lost 1 base, and 2 bases stayed unmatched. This CDR3 region has 15 residues. This CDR3 is CASSRTSGGTDTQYF. DNA of the CDR3: TGTGCCAGCAGTCGGACTAGCGGGGGCACAGATACGCAGTATTTT.

This sequence joins TRBV5-1 and TRBJ2-2; 7 bases are a match to TRBD1. V lost 0 bases, J lost 4 bases, and 6 bases stayed unmatched. The CDR3 length is 16 residues. Germline CDR1 is SGHRS and CDR2 is YFSETQ. The CDR3 loop is CASSLERGRGTGELFF. The CDR3 nucleotides read TGCGCCAGCAGCTTGGAGAGGGGGCGCGGCACCGGGGAGCTGTTTTTT.

This chain joins TRBV10-3 and TRBJ2-1, with 10 bases that match TRBD2. Germline loops: CDR1 ENHRY, CDR2 SYGVKD. This CDR3 contains 15 residues. V trimming: 2 bases; J trimming: 5 bases; junction bases outside the gene matches: 3. In DNA form, the CDR3 reads TGTGCCATCAGTGAGGCTAGCGGGAGAAACAATGAGCAGTTCTTC. Translated, it gives CAISEASGRNNEQFF.

The V gene is TRBV5-1, the J gene TRBJ2-4; TRBD2 matches 10 bases. CDR1 SGHRS and CDR2 YFSETQ come from the germline V gene. The CDR3 extends over 14 amino acids. The V and J ends lost 0 bases and 8 bases, in that order; junction bases with no gene match: 2. The CDR3 spells CASSLEGLAHIQYF. The DNA of the CDR3 is TGCGCCAGCAGCTTGGAGGGACTAGCGCACATTCAGTACTTC.

This chain joins TRBV7-9 and TRBJ2-2; D is unclear. This CDR3 region has 18 residues. CDR1 and CDR2 from the germline V gene are SEHNR and FQNEAQ (reference sequence). Trimming left V 7 bases short and J 0 bases short, with 21 bases between. CDR3 sequence: CASTGRVRAGANTGELFF. CDR3 coding DNA: TGTGCCAGCACCGGAAGGGTACGGGCTGGAGCGAACACCGGGGAGCTGTTTTTT. The whole variable domain, remainder taken from reference TRBV7-9 and TRBJ2-2, is DTGVSQNPRHKITKRGQNVTFRCDPISEHNRLYWYRQTLGQGPEFLTYFQNEAQLEKSRLLSDRFSAERPKGSFSTLEIQRTEQGDSAMYLCASTGRVRAGANTGELFFGEGSRLTVL.

The chain carries TRBV5-6 and TRBJ2-1; 8 nucleotides agree with TRBD2. J gave up 2 bases and V 1 base, and 2 bases lay outside the gene matches. Germline V gene data show CDR1 as SGHDT and CDR2 as YYEEEE. CDR3 length: 15 amino acids. As DNA, the CDR3 is TGTGCCAGCAGCTTGTTTAGCGGGACCTACAATGAGCAGTTCTTC. Its protein is CASSLFSGTYNEQFF.

The chain employs TRBV2 and TRBJ1-4; tentatively, D is TRBD1 (5 bases). Germline V gives CDR1 SNHLY, CDR2 FYNNEI. V shed 1 base and J shed 4 bases, with 16 bases lying between them. The CDR3 extends over 17 amino acids. CDR3 residues: CASSEVLRVISNEKLFF. The CDR3 coding sequence is TGTGCCAGCAGTGAAGTCCTCAGGGTAATTAGTAATGAAAAACTGTTTTTT.

The genes are TRBV14 and TRBJ2-1; 7 bases line up with TRBD2. The CDR3 spans 16 residues. In germline, CDR1 is SGHDN, CDR2 FVKESK. The ends lost 2 bases at V and 4 bases at J; junction bases unmatched: 8. The CDR3 here is CASSQTAGNIYNEQFF. CDR3 nucleotide sequence: TGTGCCAGCAGCCAAACAGCGGGAAACATTTACAATGAGCAGTTCTTC. Full variable domain (rest looked up from reference TRBV14 and TRBJ2-1): EAGVTQFPSHSVIEKGQTVTLRCDPISGHDNLYWYRRVMGKEIKFLLHFVKESKQDESGMPNNRFLAERTGGTYSTLKVQPAELEDSGVYFCASSQTAGNIYNEQFFGPGTRLTVL.

This clone was counted only a few times. Other DNA sequences in the sample encode the same CDR3. This chain links TRBV18 with TRBJ2-3; D remains ambiguous. V was shortened by 6 bases and J by 2 bases, with 3 bases between the two germline ends. Germline-derived CDR1 and CDR2 are KGHSH and LQKENI. The CDR3 spans 11 residues. The DNA for the CDR3 is TGTGCCAGCTCGCCCACAGATACGCAGTATTTT. It specifies CASSPTDTQYF.

The CDR3 region is CASRPWGVAGETQYF. As DNA, the CDR3 is TGTGCCAGCAGACCTTGGGGAGTTGCGGGAGAGACCCAGTACTTC. J is TRBJ2-5 and V is TRBV27; D is possibly TRBD2 (5 bases). V lost 6 bases, J lost 4 bases, and 18 bases lay in between. The CDR3 is 15 amino acids. CDR1 and CDR2 from the germline V gene are MNHEY and SMNVEV (reference sequence).

This chain uses TRBV7-8 with TRBJ2-1; 7 bases line up with TRBD1. J was trimmed by 8 bases and V by 5 bases; bases with no gene match: 9. Germline CDR1 SGHVS, CDR2 FQNEAQ. This CDR3 has 14 residues. CDR3 bases: TGTGCCAGCAGCCTCGGGACAGTCGGAGATGAGCAGTTCTTC. Its translation: CASSLGTVGDEQFF.

This sequence joins TRBV9 and TRBJ2-5; weak D call: TRBD1 (5 bases). Trimming took off 0 bases at V and 5 bases at J, with 20 bases between the two ends. The CDR3 loop spans 17 amino acids. Germline CDR1 and CDR2: SGDLS and YYNGEE. For the CDR3, the DNA is TGTGCCAGCAGCGTAGCCTTGCAAACACACGCAGGGGAGACCCAGTACTTC. Translation: CASSVALQTHAGETQYF.

The chain has TRBV28 and TRBJ1-1, with D tentatively TRBD1 (5 bases). This CDR3 is 16 amino acids long. In germline, CDR1 is MDHEN, CDR2 SYDVKM. V was pared by 5 bases and J by 0 bases, with 16 bases between. CDR3 in amino acids: CASSRTGQRVNTEAFF. CDR3 nucleotide sequence: TGTGCCAGCAGTAGGACCGGACAAAGGGTGAACACTGAAGCTTTCTTT.

The chain couples TRBV7-3 to TRBJ2-2; D gene unclear. CDR3 length: 15 amino acids. Trimming took 4 bases from V and 5 from J, leaving 14 bases between them. Germline CDR1 reads SGHTA; CDR2 reads FQGTGA. The CDR3 spells CASSSDLMPTGELFF. The CDR3 bases are TGTGCCAGCAGCTCGGACCTAATGCCAACCGGGGAGCTGTTTTTT.

The chain uses TRBV18 and TRBJ2-2; TRBD1 agrees at 7 bases. The CDR3 consists of 15 residues. Germline CDR1 reads KGHSH; CDR2 reads LQKENI. V was clipped by 4 bases and J by 13 bases; unmatched bases: 15. The CDR3 region is CASSRETGIPVVLFF. CDR3 DNA sequence: TGTGCCAGCTCACGGGAGACAGGGATCCCTGTCGTGCTGTTTTTT.

V gene TRBV19 combines with J gene TRBJ2-3; maybe TRBD1 (5 bases). Per the germline V gene, CDR1 is LNHDA and CDR2 is SQIVND (reference sequence). The CDR3 covers 17 residues. Trimming took 2 bases from V and 0 from J, leaving 15 bases between them. The chain's CDR3 is CASSIHYRRSSTDTQYF. The CDR3 region has the DNA TGTGCCAGTAGTATACACTACAGGAGATCTAGCACAGATACGCAGTATTTT.

The chain carries TRBV5-1 and TRBJ1-1, with D maybe TRBD1 (5 bases). CDR1 and CDR2 (germline): SGHRS, YFSETQ. The CDR3 has 15 residues. V lost 0 bases and J lost 2, with 11 bases in between. In DNA, the CDR3 is TGCGCCAGCAGCTTGGGGGCCGGGGCCAACACTGAAGCTTTCTTT. Translation: CASSLGAGANTEAFF.

J is TRBJ1-2 and V is TRBV6-5; tentative D call: TRBD1 (5 bases). CDR3 length equals 16 residues. V was cut by 0 bases and J by 5 bases, with 16 bases left in between. Germline assignment: CDR1 MNHEY and CDR2 SVGAGI. CDR3 amino acids: CASSYSSGARAYGYTF. The CDR3 nucleotides are TGTGCCAGCAGTTACTCCAGCGGGGCTCGGGCGTATGGCTACACCTTC.